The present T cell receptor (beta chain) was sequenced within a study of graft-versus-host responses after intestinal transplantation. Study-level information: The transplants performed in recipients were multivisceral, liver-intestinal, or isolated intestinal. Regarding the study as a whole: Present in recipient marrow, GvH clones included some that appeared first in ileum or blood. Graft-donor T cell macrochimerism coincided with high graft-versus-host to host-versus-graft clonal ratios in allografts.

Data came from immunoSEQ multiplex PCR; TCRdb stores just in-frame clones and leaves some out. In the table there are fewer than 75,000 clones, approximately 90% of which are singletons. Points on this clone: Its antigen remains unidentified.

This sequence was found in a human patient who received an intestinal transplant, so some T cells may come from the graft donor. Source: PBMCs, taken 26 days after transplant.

The CDR3 here is CASSMSFGGTGELFF. As DNA, the CDR3 is TGTGCCAGTAGTATGTCGTTTGGAGGGACCGGGGAGCTGTTTTTT. The rearrangement links TRBV19 to TRBJ2-2, with D perhaps matching TRBD2 (6 bases). The CDR3 contains 15 residues. The V gene lost 3 bases and the J gene lost 5 bases, with 13 bases spanning the gap. CDR1 and CDR2 (germline): LNHDA, SQIVND (reference sequence).